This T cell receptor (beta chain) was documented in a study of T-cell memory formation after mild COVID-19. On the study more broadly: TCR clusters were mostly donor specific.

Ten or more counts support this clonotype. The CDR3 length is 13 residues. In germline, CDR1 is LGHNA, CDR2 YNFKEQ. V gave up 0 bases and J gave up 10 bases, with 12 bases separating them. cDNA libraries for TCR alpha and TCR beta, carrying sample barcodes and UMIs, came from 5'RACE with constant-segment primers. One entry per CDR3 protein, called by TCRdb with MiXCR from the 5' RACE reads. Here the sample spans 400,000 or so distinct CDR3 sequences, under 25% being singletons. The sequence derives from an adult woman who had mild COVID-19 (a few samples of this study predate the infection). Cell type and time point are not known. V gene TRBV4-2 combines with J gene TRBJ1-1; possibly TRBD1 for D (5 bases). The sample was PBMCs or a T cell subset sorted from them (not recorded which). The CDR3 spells CASSQDLGPGAFF. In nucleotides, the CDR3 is TGTGCCAGCAGCCAAGATTTGGGACCGGGAGCTTTCTTT.